The rows below give T cell receptor beta chains drawn from one sample of a study of beta chain features in type 1 diabetes. TCRdb's table, derived via immunoSEQ multiplex PCR, lists solely in-frame clones and lacks some. Of approximately 730,000 clones listed, roughly an eighth are singletons. The material sequenced was naive CD4+ T cells from blood. These receptors all stem from a young man with type 1 diabetes. CDR3s include the opening cysteine and the closing phenylalanine or tryptophan. A D gene is named only where the DNA matches it firmly. Size values are once, few and many counts, or a class for expanded clones, and some rows have none.

TRBJ2-7	TRBV7-9	few	-	TGTGCCAGCAGCTTAGCGCAGACAGACTACGAGCAGTACTTC	CASSLAQTDYEQYF
TRBJ1-1	TRBV5-1	few	-	TGCGCCAGCCATTCCCAGGGCGTAATGAACACTGAAGCTTTCTTT	CASHSQGVMNTEAFF
TRBJ1-6	TRBV30	few	-	TGTGCCTGGAGTGTTCTTGCGGGCCCAGAGAATTCACCCCTCCACTTT	CAWSVLAGPENSPLHF
TRBJ2-3	TRBV4-1	-	TRBD1	TGCGCCAGCATGAGACAGGGGGCAGATACGCAGTATTTT	CASMRQGADTQYF
TRBJ1-2	TRBV30	few	-	TGTGCCTGGAACGAGGCTCCCCGGGAGTATGGCTACACCTTC	CAWNEAPREYGYTF
TRBJ2-1	TRBV27	-	TRBD2	TGTGCCAGCAGTCCTTGGACTAGCGGGTACAATGAGCAGTTCTTC	CASSPWTSGYNEQFF
TRBJ2-3	TRBV18	few	TRBD2	TGTGCCAGCTCACCACTGGCTAGCGGGGTCCTCGCAGATACGCAGTATTTT	CASSPLASGVLADTQYF
TRBJ1-1	TRBV27	-	-	TGTGCCAGCAGTTTTGCCATCATGAACACTGAAGCTTTCTTT	CASSFAIMNTEAFF
TRBJ2-7	TRBV5-6	few	TRBD1	TGTGCCAGCAGCTCCGACAGGGCCATAATGGACGAGCAGTACTTC	CASSSDRAIMDEQYF
TRBJ1-4	TRBV11-2	-	TRBD1	TGTGCCAGCCGCCCGGGACAGGGGCTTGAAAAACTGTTTTTT	CASRPGQGLEKLFF
TRBJ2-1	TRBV11-2	-	-	TGTGCCAGCAGCTTTGGGCTCAATGAGCAGTTCTTC	CASSFGLNEQFF
TRBJ2-7	TRBV10-3	many	-	TGTGCCATCAGTGAGGACAGGACTTCCGAGCAGTACTTC	CAISEDRTSEQYF
TRBJ2-7	TRBV10-3	few	-	TGTGCCATCAGGGAGGGTGGGTCCTACGAGCAGTACTTC	CAIREGGSYEQYF
TRBJ2-7	TRBV7-2	few	TRBD2	TGTGCCAGCAGCTTACTAGCGGGGGGGCCCTACGAGCAGTACTTC	CASSLLAGGPYEQYF
TRBJ2-2	TRBV9	-	TRBD1	TGTGCCAGCAGCCCCCGAGCAGGGGGTTTCGGGGAGCTGTTTTTT	CASSPRAGGFGELFF
TRBJ2-5	TRBV30	-	TRBD1	TGTGCCTGGAGTGTCGGCAGGGGGCTTCGTGAGACCCAGTACTTC	CAWSVGRGLRETQYF
TRBJ2-1	TRBV13	-	TRBD1	TGTGCCAGCAGTAGGGGGACAGGGGGCAATGAGCAGTTCTTC	CASSRGTGGNEQFF
TRBJ1-5	TRBV2	-	-	TGTGCCAGCAGTGACAGGGGAAGCAATCAGCCCCAGCATTTT	CASSDRGSNQPQHF
TRBJ2-7	TRBV7-8	few	TRBD1	TGTGCCAGCAGCCCCGGACAGGGGCCCTACGAGCAGTACTTC	CASSPGQGPYEQYF
TRBJ1-2	TRBV7-9	-	TRBD1	TGTGCCAGCAGCATAGGACAGGGAGTTGGCTACACCTTC	CASSIGQGVGYTF
TRBJ1-1	TRBV2	-	-	TGTGCCAGCAGTGAAGAACGGTCCTTATGTTTCTTT	CASSEERSLCFF
TRBJ2-3	TRBV5-6	-	TRBD2	TGTGCCAGCAGCTTGGAAGGCGGGGGAGTTAGCACAGATACGCAGTATTTT	CASSLEGGGVSTDTQYF
TRBJ1-1	TRBV5-1	few	-	TGCGCCAGCAGCTTGGGGCAGGGCTCCACTGAAGCTTTCTTT	CASSLGQGSTEAFF
TRBJ2-7	TRBV10-1	-	-	TGCGCCAGCAGTGAGGAACGGGGAGCCCCTCTCTACGAGCAGTACTTC	CASSEERGAPLYEQYF
TRBJ2-7	TRBV13	few	TRBD1	TGTGCCAGCAGCTTGGAGGGACAGGGGGCCCCCTACGAGCAGTACTTC	CASSLEGQGAPYEQYF
TRBJ1-5	TRBV28	few	-	TGTGCCAGCAGCTTAGAGATTAGCAATCAGCCCCAGCATTTT	CASSLEISNQPQHF
TRBJ1-5	TRBV6-1	few	-	TGTGCCAGCAGTGGAGAATCTCGCCAGCCCCAGCATTTT	CASSGESRQPQHF
TRBJ2-2	TRBV10-3	-	-	TGTGCCGCCCAGAGGGGGACGAACACCGGGGAGCTGTTTTTT	CAAQRGTNTGELFF
TRBJ2-1	TRBV7-9	-	-	TGTGCCAGCAGCCAACTCCCTTGGGGGAAAGGGTCCTACAATGAGCAGTTCTTC	CASSQLPWGKGSYNEQFF
TRBJ1-4	TRBV30	few	-	TGTGCCTGGAGGGGGTGGACCCCTAATGAAAAACTGTTTTTT	CAWRGWTPNEKLFF
TRBJ1-5	TRBV19	-	TRBD1	TGTGCCAGTAGTCGTTGGACAGGGGGAAATCAGCCCCAGCATTTT	CASSRWTGGNQPQHF
TRBJ1-1	TRBV7-9	few	-	TGTGCCAGCAGCTTAGGACAATCGGGTACTGAAGCTTTCTTT	CASSLGQSGTEAFF
TRBJ2-7	TRBV14	few	-	TGTGCCAGCAGCCGAGCATCAGGGGTTGGAGAGCAGTACTTC	CASSRASGVGEQYF
TRBJ2-7	TRBV30	-	-	TGTGCCTGGAGTGTGGCCCTCTACGAGCAGTACTTC	CAWSVALYEQYF
TRBJ2-7	TRBV7-2	few	-	TGTGCCAGCAGCTTAGGGACTTTGGCATACTTC	CASSLGTLAYF
TRBJ2-3	TRBV7-2	-	-	TGTGCCAGCAGCCTATTTTCCCCACAGGGATTTAGCACAGATACGCAGTATTTT	CASSLFSPQGFSTDTQYF
TRBJ2-2	TRBV7-7	-	-	TGTGCTAGCAGCTTATATGGGCCGGAGGGCGCCGGGGAGCTGTTTTTT	CASSLYGPEGAGELFF
TRBJ1-5	TRBV11-2	-	-	TGTGCCAGCAGCTTAGTGCAGGGTGATCAGCCCCAGCATTTT	CASSLVQGDQPQHF
TRBJ1-2	TRBV6-1	-	TRBD1	TGTGCCAGCACCACGGACAGGGCTGGCTACACCTTC	CASTTDRAGYTF
TRBJ1-1	TRBV7-9	-	-	TGTGCCAGCAGCTTAGATACAGTGAACACTGAAGCTTTCTTT	CASSLDTVNTEAFF
TRBJ2-7	TRBV18	-	-	TGTGCCAGCTCACGGATAGGGGCCTACGAGCAGTACTTC	CASSRIGAYEQYF
TRBJ2-3	TRBV4-1	-	-	TGCGCCAGCAGTAGGGCAGAGGTGGGCACAGATACGCAGTATTTT	CASSRAEVGTDTQYF